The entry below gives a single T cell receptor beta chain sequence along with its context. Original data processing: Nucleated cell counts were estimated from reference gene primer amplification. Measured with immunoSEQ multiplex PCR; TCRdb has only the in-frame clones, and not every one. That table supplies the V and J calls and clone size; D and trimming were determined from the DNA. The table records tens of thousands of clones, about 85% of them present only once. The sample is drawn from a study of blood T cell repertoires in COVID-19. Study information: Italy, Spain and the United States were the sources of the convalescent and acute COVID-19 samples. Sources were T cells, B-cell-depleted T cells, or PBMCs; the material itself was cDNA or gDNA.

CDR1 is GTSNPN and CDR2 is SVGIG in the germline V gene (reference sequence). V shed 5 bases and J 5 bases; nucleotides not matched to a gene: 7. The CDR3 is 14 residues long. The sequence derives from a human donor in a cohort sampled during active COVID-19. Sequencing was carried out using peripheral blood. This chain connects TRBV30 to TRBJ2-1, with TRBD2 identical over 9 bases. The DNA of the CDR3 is TGTGCCTGGGGGGGACTAGCTACCAACAATGAGCAGTTCTTC. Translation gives CAWGGLATNNEQFF.